These 3 T cell receptor beta chains originate from one sample sequenced in a study of graft-versus-host responses after intestinal transplantation. Their antigen targets remain unknown. Libraries were prepared by immunoSEQ multiplex PCR; TCRdb keeps only in-frame clonotypes and omits some of them. Of 50,000 to 75,000 clones in the sample, 90% to 95% were seen once. Sequenced here: unstimulated CD4+ T cells sorted from spleen or lymph node cells, sampled before transplant. These receptors all come from a human donor who was the organ donor for an intestinal transplant.

The J gene is TRBJ1-1, the V gene TRBV6-5, with no clear D. This CDR3 region has 14 residues. The V gene lost 5 bases and the J gene lost 1 base, with 11 bases spanning the gap. From germline, CDR1 is MNHEY and CDR2 SVGAGI. The CDR3 coding sequence is TGTGCCAGCAGTGAAGTGACGGCGAACACTGAAGCTTTCTTT. Its protein product is CASSEVTANTEAFF.

The CDR3 sequence is CASSLALGRGTDTQYF. In nucleotides, the CDR3 is TGCGCCAGCAGCTTGGCCCTAGGGCGTGGCACAGATACGCAGTATTTT. The V and J genes are TRBV5-1 and TRBJ2-3; D not certain. The CDR3 runs to 16 residues. Looked up from germline, CDR1 is SGHRS and CDR2 is YFSETQ. V dropped 0 bases and J dropped 1 base, with 12 bases sitting between them.

This chain uses TRBV5-1 with TRBJ2-7; 9 bases are shared with TRBD1. The CDR3 length is 15 residues. Trimming at V came to 4 bases and at J to 2 bases, leaving 7 bases not matched to a gene. Germline CDR1 SGHRS, CDR2 YFSETQ. The CDR3 spells CASSPTGGDAYEQYF. The DNA for the CDR3 is TGCGCCAGCAGCCCCACAGGGGGCGACGCCTACGAGCAGTACTTC. Using reference TRBV5-1 and TRBJ2-7 for the parts outside the CDR3, the full variable domain is KAGVTQTPRYLIKTRGQQVTLSCSPISGHRSVSWYQQTPGQGLQFLFEYFSETQRNKGNFPGRFSGRQFSNSRSEMNVSTLELGDSALYLCASSPTGGDAYEQYFGPGTRLTVT.